This T cell receptor beta chain emerged from a study of CD8 T cells in ankylosing spondylitis. Study-wide results and limits: A TCR beta motif of eight highly homologous variants appeared characteristic of ankylosing spondylitis blood. A CD8+ phenotype characterized the disease-linked clones, which were relatively rare in peripheral blood. Disease-linked clones were reportedly significantly enriched in matched ankylosing spondylitis synovial fluid.

The CDR3 spans 15 residues. V was pared by 0 bases and J by 2 bases, with 11 bases between. CDR1 and CDR2 from the germline V gene are ENHRY and SYGVKD. This clonotype was seen at least ten times. Its antigen is not known. Construction of TCR beta libraries was performed using quantitative 5'-RACE with molecular barcodes. TCRdb processed the 5' RACE reads anew with MiXCR; each CDR3 protein has one entry. Of about 320,000 distinct CDR3 sequences in the sample, around 10% were seen once. The sample taken for sequencing was blood, either unsorted or a sorted T cell fraction (not recorded which). This TCR came from a female donor with ankylosing spondylitis or in good health (not recorded which). This chain uses TRBV10-3 with TRBJ2-7; D remains ambiguous. CDR3 sequence: CAISESLTRAYEQYF. The CDR3 nucleotides read TGTGCCATCAGTGAGTCATTAACAAGGGCCTACGAGCAGTACTTC.